This T cell receptor (beta chain) comes out of a study of shared clonotypes between healthy human individuals. V lost 0 bases to trimming and J lost 4 bases, with 8 bases between them. There are 14 residues in the CDR3. Germline V lookup: CDR1 SGDLS, CDR2 YYNGEE. All donors were healthy HIV-negative adults lacking recent acute infections or vaccinations. The unsorted samples had around 88 million PBMCs used for genomic DNA. Each PCR replicate run on unsorted PBMC took in about 0.3 ug DNA, tens of thousands of T cell genomes. Under the authors' procedure: Owing to the provision of junction-only sequences devoid of quality scores by immunoSEQ, filtering differed. Sequencing was performed with immunoSEQ multiplex PCR; in TCRdb, only in-frame clones are kept and a portion is missing. V and J calls and clone size are as listed in that table; D and trimming were resolved from the DNA. The table lists about 560,000 clones, 70% to 80% of them singletons.

This TCR derives from a woman in her forties in good health. Some clones in this sample may be carry-over from other donors' samples. The V gene is TRBV9, the J gene TRBJ2-4; D not certain. The source material was PBMCs. Here the CDR3 reads CASSVVWAKNIQYF. Written as DNA, the CDR3 is TGTGCCAGCAGCGTAGTATGGGCGAAAAACATTCAGTACTTC.